The present T cell receptor beta chain was sequenced within a study of shared clonotypes between healthy human individuals. Sorted-subset replicate PCR reactions were performed with 200 ng DNA, corresponding to tens of thousands of T cell genomes. Clones were read by immunoSEQ multiplex PCR, and TCRdb kept only the in-frame ones, dropping some. The data hold about 980,000 clones, with less than 85% observed a single time. CDR1 and CDR2 from the germline V gene are MNHNY and SVGAGI (reference sequence). V lost 6 bases, J lost 7 bases, and 18 bases lay in between. The CDR3 has 14 residues. This clone was detected only a few times.

The chain couples TRBV6-6 to TRBJ1-1; perhaps TRBD1 as D (5 bases). This TCR was sampled from a man between 18 and 35 years old in good health. The sequencing sample was made of memory CD4+ T cells sorted from blood. Subset meaning: CD45RA-negative fraction. CDR3 bases: TGTGCCAGCAGAATGAATCCACAACAGGATGAAGCTTTCTTT. This translates into CASRMNPQQDEAFF.